These T cell receptor beta chains were read from a single sample in a study of blood T cell repertoires in COVID-19. Repertoires were generated with immunoSEQ multiplex PCR, while TCRdb's copy carries only in-frame clones and drops some. In the table there are 200,000 to 300,000 clones, about 89% of which are singletons. Sequences were obtained from PBMCs or T cells enriched from blood (not recorded which). All receptors come from a man between 35 and 55 years old who had recovered from COVID-19. Both conserved end residues are part of each CDR3. D genes are given only for firm matches. Clone size appears in some rows only: once, few, many, or a class for an expanded clone.

D	V	size	J	DNA	CDR3
.	TRBV5-1	.	TRBJ1-3	TGCGCCAGCAGGTCGACATTAGGGGAAAACACCATATATTTT	CASRSTLGENTIYF
TRBD2	TRBV9	.	TRBJ2-1	TGTGCCAGCAGCGTACGGCAGGGAGGGCGGTATGAGCAGTTCTTC	CASSVRQGGRYEQFF
.	TRBV28	once	TRBJ1-1	TGTGCCAGCAGCGCAAGGTCGGCAGCGAGGACTGAAGCTTTCTTT	CASSARSAARTEAFF
TRBD2	TRBV25-1	.	TRBJ2-5	TGTGCCAGCAGTGGTCGACTTGGCGGGGGGACCCAGTACTTC	CASSGRLGGGTQYF
.	TRBV10-2	.	TRBJ2-4	TGCGCCAGCAGTGAGATTGGGACACGCAAAAACATTCAGTACTTC	CASSEIGTRKNIQYF
TRBD2	TRBV7-6	.	TRBJ2-7	TGTGCCAGCAGCCCTAGCGGGGGTCGCTACGAGCAGTACTTC	CASSPSGGRYEQYF
TRBD1	TRBV5-6	few	TRBJ1-5	TGTGCCAGCAGCGTCGGACAGGGTCAGCCCCAGCATTTT	CASSVGQGQPQHF
.	TRBV9	.	TRBJ1-1	TGTGCCAGCAGCGTAGTTGAGGGTAAGAACACTGAAGCTTTCTTT	CASSVVEGKNTEAFF
TRBD1	TRBV7-8	.	TRBJ2-1	TGTGCCAGCAGCTTAGAGACAGGGGAAGGGGATGAGCAGTTCTTC	CASSLETGEGDEQFF
TRBD1	TRBV19	.	TRBJ2-2	TGTGCCAGTAGGGGGACAGGGGCCCGGAACAGCGGGGAGCTGTTTTTT	CASRGTGARNSGELFF
.	TRBV11-2	.	TRBJ2-1	TGTGCCAGCAGCCTCCCTGGGGGGGGGCATACGGGTGAGCAGTTCTTC	CASSLPGGGHTGEQFF
TRBD1	TRBV6-5	.	TRBJ1-2	TGTGCCAGCAGCGACAAGGGGACAGGGATCTATGGCTACACCTTC	CASSDKGTGIYGYTF
TRBD2	TRBV5-1	.	TRBJ2-5	TGCGCCAGCAGCCTGACTAGCGGACAAGAGACCCAGTACTTC	CASSLTSGQETQYF
.	TRBV18	.	TRBJ1-4	TGTGCCAGCTCCCCTGGTCAGGGTACAACTAATGAAAAACTGTTTTTT	CASSPGQGTTNEKLFF
TRBD1	TRBV5-8	.	TRBJ1-2	TGTGCCAGCACCGCGACAGGGTATAACTATGGCTACACCTTC	CASTATGYNYGYTF
.	TRBV6-5	.	TRBJ2-7	TGTGCCAGCAGTTATGGGGGGAAAGACGAGCAGTACTTC	CASSYGGKDEQYF
TRBD2	TRBV6-2/TRBV6-3	.	TRBJ2-7	TGTGCCAGCAGTTCACTAGCGGGACCGGTCGGCTACGAGCAGTACTTC	CASSSLAGPVGYEQYF
.	TRBV12-2	.	TRBJ1-2	TGTGCAAGTCGCTTCGTTATCTCAGGGGGGAATAACTATGGCTACACCTTC	CASRFVISGGNNYGYTF
.	TRBV2	.	TRBJ1-2	TGTGCCAGCAGTGCCGAGCGCCGGATCGTTAACTATGGCTACACCTTC	CASSAERRIVNYGYTF
TRBD1	TRBV5-4	.	TRBJ2-5	TGTGCCAGCAGCTTGCCGGACAGGGGTGAACAAGAGACCCAGTACTTC	CASSLPDRGEQETQYF
.	TRBV15	.	TRBJ1-4	TGTGCCACCAGCAGAGGTCAGGACTATGAAAAACTGTTTTTT	CATSRGQDYEKLFF
.	TRBV6-5	.	TRBJ2-5	TGTGCCAGCAGTTACACAGCGGGTCAAGAGACCCAGTACTTC	CASSYTAGQETQYF
TRBD1	TRBV13	.	TRBJ1-4	TGTGCCAGCAGCCTGGGAGGGACAGGATATCTTGAAAAACTGTTTTTT	CASSLGGTGYLEKLFF
.	TRBV28	once	TRBJ1-4	TGTGCCAGCAGTTTAGGGCAGGGAAGGGCTAATGAAAAACTGTTTTTT	CASSLGQGRANEKLFF
.	TRBV5-5	.	TRBJ2-7	TGTGCCAGCAGCGAAGGACACAGCTACGAGCAGTACTTC	CASSEGHSYEQYF
TRBD1	TRBV11-2	.	TRBJ2-3	TGTGCCAGCAGCTTAGAGGGGACAGGCTCTAGCGTAGATACGCAGTATTTT	CASSLEGTGSSVDTQYF